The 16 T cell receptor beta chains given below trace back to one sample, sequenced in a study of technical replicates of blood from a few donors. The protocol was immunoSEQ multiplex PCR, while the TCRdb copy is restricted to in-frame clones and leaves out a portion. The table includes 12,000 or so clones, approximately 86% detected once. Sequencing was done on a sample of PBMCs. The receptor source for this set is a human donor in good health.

CDR3 coding DNA: TGTGCCAGTAGTATTAAGACTAGCGGAAGCTACGAGCAGTACTTC. Protein product: CASSIKTSGSYEQYF. This rearrangement joins TRBV19 to TRBJ2-7; 9 bases fit TRBD2. Germline trimming cut 3 bases from V and 3 bases from J; bases unmatched to any gene: 6. CDR3 length equals 15 residues. The germline V gene encodes CDR1 LNHDA and CDR2 SQIVND (reference sequence).

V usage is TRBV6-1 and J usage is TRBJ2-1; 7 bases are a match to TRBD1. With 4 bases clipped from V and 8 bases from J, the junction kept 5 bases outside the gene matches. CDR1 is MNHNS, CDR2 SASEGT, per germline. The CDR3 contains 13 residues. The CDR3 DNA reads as TGTGCCAGCAGTGGTAGACAGGGTGATGAGCAGTTCTTC. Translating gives CASSGRQGDEQFF.

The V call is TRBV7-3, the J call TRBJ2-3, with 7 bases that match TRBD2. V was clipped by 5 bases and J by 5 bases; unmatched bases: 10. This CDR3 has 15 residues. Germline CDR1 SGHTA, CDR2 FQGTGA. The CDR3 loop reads CASSPSGGRVDTQYF. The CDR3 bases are TGTGCCAGCAGCCCCTCCGGCGGGAGAGTAGATACGCAGTATTTT.

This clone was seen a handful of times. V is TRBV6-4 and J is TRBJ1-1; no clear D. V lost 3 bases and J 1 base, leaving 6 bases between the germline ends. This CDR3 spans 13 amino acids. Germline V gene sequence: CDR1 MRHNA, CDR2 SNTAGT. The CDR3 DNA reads TGTGCCAGCAGTGAACGGGAGAACACTGAAGCTTTCTTT. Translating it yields CASSERENTEAFF.

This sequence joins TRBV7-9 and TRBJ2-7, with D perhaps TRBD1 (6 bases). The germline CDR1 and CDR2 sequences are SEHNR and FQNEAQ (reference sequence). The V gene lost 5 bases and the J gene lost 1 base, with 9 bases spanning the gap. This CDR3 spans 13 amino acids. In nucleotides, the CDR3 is TGTGCCAGCAGCACGGACAGTTCCTACGAGCAGTACTTC. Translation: CASSTDSSYEQYF.

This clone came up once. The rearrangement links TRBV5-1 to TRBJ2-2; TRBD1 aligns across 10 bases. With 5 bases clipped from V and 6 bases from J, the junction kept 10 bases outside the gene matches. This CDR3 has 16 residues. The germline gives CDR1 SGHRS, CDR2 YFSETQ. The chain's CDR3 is CASSFSPGQGSGELFF. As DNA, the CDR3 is TGCGCCAGCAGTTTTAGCCCGGGACAGGGGTCCGGGGAGCTGTTTTTT.

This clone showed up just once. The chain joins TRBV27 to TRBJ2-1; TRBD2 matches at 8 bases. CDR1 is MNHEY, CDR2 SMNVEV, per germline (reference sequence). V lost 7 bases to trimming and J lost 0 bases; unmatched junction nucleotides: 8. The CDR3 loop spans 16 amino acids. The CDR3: CASIPTSESSYNEQFF. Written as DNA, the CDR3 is TGTGCCAGCATCCCGACTAGCGAGAGCTCCTACAATGAGCAGTTCTTC.

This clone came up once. The CDR3 sequence is CASSRVPGVRSGELFF. CDR3 bases: TGTGCCAGCAGCCGGGTTCCGGGGGTTCGGTCCGGGGAGCTGTTTTTT. The chain is built from TRBV5-6 and TRBJ2-2; a possible D gene is TRBD2 (6 bases). Germline CDR1 is SGHDT and CDR2 is YYEEEE. This CDR3 comprises 16 residues. V gave up 4 bases and J gave up 6 bases, with 19 bases separating them.

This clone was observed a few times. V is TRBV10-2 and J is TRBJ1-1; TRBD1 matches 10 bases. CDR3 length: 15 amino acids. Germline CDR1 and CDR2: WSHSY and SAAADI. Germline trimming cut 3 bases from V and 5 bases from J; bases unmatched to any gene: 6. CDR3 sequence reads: CASSDLWTGGTEAFF. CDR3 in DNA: TGCGCCAGCAGTGACCTATGGACAGGGGGGACTGAAGCTTTCTTT.

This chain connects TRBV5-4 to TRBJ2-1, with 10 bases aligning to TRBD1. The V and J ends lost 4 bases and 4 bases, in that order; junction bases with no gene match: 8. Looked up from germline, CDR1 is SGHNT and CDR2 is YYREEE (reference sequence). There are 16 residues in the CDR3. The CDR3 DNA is TGTGCCAGCAGCCAGACCCCGGGACAGGGGTACAATGAGCAGTTCTTC. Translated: CASSQTPGQGYNEQFF. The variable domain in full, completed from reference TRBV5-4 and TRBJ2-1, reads ETGVTQSPTHLIKTRGQQVTLRCSSQSGHNTVSWYQQALGQGPQFIFQYYREEENGRGNFPPRFSGLQFPNYSSELNVNALELDDSALYLCASSQTPGQGYNEQFFGPGTRLTVL.

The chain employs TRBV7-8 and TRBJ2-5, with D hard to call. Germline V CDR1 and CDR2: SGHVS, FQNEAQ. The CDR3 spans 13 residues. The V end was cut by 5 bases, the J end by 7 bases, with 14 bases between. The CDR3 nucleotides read TGTGCCAGCAGCCCCCGTGGCCTCCTGACCCAGTACTTC. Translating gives CASSPRGLLTQYF. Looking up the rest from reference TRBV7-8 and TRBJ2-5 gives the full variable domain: GAGVSQSPRYKVAKRGQDVALRCDPISGHVSLFWYQQALGQGPEFLTYFQNEAQLDKSGLPSDRFFAERPEGSVSTLKIQRTQQEDSAVYLCASSPRGLLTQYFGPGTRLLVL.

CDR3 DNA sequence: TGTGCCAGCAGCTTAGAGGAGACTAGAAACATTCAGTACTTC. It translates to CASSLEETRNIQYF. The chain uses TRBV7-9 and TRBJ2-4; D is perhaps TRBD2 (6 bases). CDR3 length: 14 residues. Per the germline V gene, CDR1 is SEHNR and CDR2 is FQNEAQ (reference sequence). V lost 1 base to trimming and J lost 6 bases, with 10 bases between them. The variable domain in full, with the rest retrieved from reference TRBV7-9 and TRBJ2-4, is DTGVSQNPRHKITKRGQNVTFRCDPISEHNRLYWYRQTLGQGPEFLTYFQNEAQLEKSRLLSDRFSAERPKGSFSTLEIQRTEQGDSAMYLCASSLEETRNIQYFGAGTRLSVL.

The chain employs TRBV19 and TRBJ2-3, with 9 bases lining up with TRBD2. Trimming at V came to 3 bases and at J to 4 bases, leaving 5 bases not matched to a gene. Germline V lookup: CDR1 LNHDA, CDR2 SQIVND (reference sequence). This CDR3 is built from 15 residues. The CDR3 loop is CASSMSAGGSDTQYF. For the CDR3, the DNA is TGTGCCAGTAGTATGTCCGCGGGAGGGTCAGATACGCAGTATTTT.

As DNA, the CDR3 is TGTGCCAGCAGCCAAGAACTAGCGGGAGGGCTGGGCACCGGGGAGCTGTTTTTT. It translates to CASSQELAGGLGTGELFF. The chain uses TRBV5-6 and TRBJ2-2; 13 nucleotides align to TRBD2. The CDR3 is made up of 18 amino acids. CDR1 SGHDT and CDR2 YYEEEE come from the germline V gene. Trimming took 4 bases from V and 4 from J; bases not matched to a gene: 10.

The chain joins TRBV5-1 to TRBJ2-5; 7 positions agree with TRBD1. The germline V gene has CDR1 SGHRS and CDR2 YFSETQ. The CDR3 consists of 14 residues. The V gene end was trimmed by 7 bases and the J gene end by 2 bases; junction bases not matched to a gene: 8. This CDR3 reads CASARQGQQETQYF. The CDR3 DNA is TGCGCCAGCGCACGACAGGGTCAGCAAGAGACCCAGTACTTC. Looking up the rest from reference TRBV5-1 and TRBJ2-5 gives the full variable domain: KAGVTQTPRYLIKTRGQQVTLSCSPISGHRSVSWYQQTPGQGLQFLFEYFSETQRNKGNFPGRFSGRQFSNSRSEMNVSTLELGDSALYLCASARQGQQETQYFGPGTRLLVL.

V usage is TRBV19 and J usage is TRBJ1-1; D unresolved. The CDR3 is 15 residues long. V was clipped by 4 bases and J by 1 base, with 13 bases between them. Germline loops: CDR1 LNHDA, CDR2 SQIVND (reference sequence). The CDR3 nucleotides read TGTGCCAGTAGTAACGAAAGAAGGAGGAACACTGAAGCTTTCTTT. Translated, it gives CASSNERRRNTEAFF.